The text below deals with one T cell receptor beta chain. The antigen is unknown. Researchers used genomic DNA as the template to profile TCR beta VDJ and CDR3. MiXCR, run by TCRdb on the reads, gives a single entry per CDR3 protein. This table has hundreds of thousands of distinct CDR3 sequences, about two thirds appearing once. The data are from a study of CD8+CD57+ T cells in acquired aplastic anemia. The wider study: Mean DNA quantity obtained from sorted CD4+ and CD8+ cells was about 3 ug. Study-wide findings and caveats: Patients and controls turned out to have approximately 29 CD8+ CDR3 sequences in common. Researchers reported that CD8+ Simpson's diversity was not significantly different in patients versus controls.

This CDR3 spans 15 amino acids. J was trimmed by 15 bases and V by 1 base; bases with no gene match: 14. Germline CDR1 SGHTA, CDR2 FQGNSA. This sequence was found in a human donor in good health, serving as a control. The specimen was sorted CD4+, CD8+, or CD8+CD57+ T cells (not recorded which) from PBMCs. The V call is TRBV7-2, the J call TRBJ1-5; 8 bases agree with TRBD1. The CDR3 coding sequence is TGTGCCAGCAGCTTAGGGACAGGGACTGAAGCTTTCTTGCATTTT. This codes for CASSLGTGTEAFLHF. Looking up the rest from reference TRBV7-2 and TRBJ1-5 gives the full variable domain: GAGVSQSPSNKVTEKGKDVELRCDPISGHTALYWYRQSLGQGLEFLIYFQGNSAPDKSGLPSDRFSAERTGGSVSTLTIQRTQQEDSAVYLCASSLGTGTEAFLHFGDGTRLSIL.